This T cell receptor beta chain was sequenced in a study of blood T cell repertoires in COVID-19. As to this clone: One junction end disagrees with the germline gene, perhaps due to a read error.

Resolution of symptoms, clearance, or two negative PCRs was present in recovered Cohort 3 donors. Original analysis: Amplification of reference gene primers provided the estimated nucleated cell counts. Generated by immunoSEQ multiplex PCR, the TCRdb table keeps only in-frame clones and is missing some. The DNA gave D and trimming, while V, J and clone size come from that table. Altogether about 150,000 clones are present, around 84% being singletons, with the ten largest covering around 7.9%. CDR3 length: 14 amino acids. Germline V gives CDR1 SGHVS, CDR2 FNYEAQ. This clonotype was obtained from a man over 45 who had recovered from COVID-19. Source material: PBMCs or T cells enriched from blood (not recorded which). The chain is built from TRBV7-6 and TRBJ2-5; 7 bases map to TRBD1. The DNA for the CDR3 is TGTGCCAGCAGCTACGGGACAGCAAGAGAGGCCCAGTACTTC. Its translation: CASSYGTAREAQYF.